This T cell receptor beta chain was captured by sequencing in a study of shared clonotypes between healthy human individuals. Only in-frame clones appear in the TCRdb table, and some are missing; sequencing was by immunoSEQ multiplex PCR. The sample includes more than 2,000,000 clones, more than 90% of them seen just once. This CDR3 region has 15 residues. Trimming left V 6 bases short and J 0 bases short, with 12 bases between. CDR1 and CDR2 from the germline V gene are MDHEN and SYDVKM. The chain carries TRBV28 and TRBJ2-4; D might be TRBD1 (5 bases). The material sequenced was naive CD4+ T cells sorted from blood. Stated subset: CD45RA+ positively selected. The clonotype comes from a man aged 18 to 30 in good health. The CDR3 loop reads CASSRQNLAKNIQYF. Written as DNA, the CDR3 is TGTGCCAGCAGCCGACAGAACTTAGCCAAAAACATTCAGTACTTC. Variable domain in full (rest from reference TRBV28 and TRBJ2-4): DVKVTQSSRYLVKRTGEKVFLECVQDMDHENMFWYRQDPGLGLRLIYFSYDVKMKEKGDIPEGYSVSREKKERFSLILESASTNQTSMYLCASSRQNLAKNIQYFGAGTRLSVL.